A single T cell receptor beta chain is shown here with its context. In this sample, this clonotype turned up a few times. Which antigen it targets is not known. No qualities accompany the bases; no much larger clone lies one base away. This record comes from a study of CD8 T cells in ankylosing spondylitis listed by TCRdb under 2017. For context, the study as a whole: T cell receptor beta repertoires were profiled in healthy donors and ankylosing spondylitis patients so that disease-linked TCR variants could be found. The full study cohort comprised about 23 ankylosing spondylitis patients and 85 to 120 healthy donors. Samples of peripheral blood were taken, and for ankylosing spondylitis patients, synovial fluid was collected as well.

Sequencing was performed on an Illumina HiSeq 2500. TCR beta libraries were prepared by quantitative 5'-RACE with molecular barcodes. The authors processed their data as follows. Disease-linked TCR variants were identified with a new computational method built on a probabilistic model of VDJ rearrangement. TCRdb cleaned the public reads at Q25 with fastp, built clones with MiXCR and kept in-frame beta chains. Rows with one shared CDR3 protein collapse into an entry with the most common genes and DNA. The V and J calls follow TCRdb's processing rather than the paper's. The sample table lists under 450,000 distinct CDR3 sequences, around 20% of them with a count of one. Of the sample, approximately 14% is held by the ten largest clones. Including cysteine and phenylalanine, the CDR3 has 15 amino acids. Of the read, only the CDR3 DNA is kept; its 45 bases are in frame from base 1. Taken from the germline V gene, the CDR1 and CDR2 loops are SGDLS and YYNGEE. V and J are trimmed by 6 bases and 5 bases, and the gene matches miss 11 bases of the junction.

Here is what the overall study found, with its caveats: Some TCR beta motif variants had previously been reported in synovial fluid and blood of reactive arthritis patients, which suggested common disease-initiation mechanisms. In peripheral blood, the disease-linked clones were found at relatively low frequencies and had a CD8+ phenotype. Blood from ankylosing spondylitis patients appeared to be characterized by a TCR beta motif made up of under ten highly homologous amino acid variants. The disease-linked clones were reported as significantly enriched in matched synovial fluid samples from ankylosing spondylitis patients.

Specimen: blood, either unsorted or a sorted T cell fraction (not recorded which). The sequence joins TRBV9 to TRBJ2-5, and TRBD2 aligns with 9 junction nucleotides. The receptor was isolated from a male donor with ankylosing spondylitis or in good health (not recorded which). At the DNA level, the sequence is TGTGCCAGCAATTCAGGCGGGGGGGCCCGGGAGACCCAGTACTTC. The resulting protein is CASNSGGGARETQYF.